The present T cell receptor (beta chain) was sequenced within a study of OX40 agonist ivuxolimab in advanced cancers. Overall study: Enrollees could have had prior anti-PD-1, anti-PD-L1 or anti-CTLA-4 therapy, which 35% to 40% had received. Three patients, one with hepatocellular carcinoma and two with cutaneous melanoma, responded partially. Broader study findings: On average, CD8+ T cells showed a greater number of expanded clones than CD4+.

As concerns this clone: Antigen unknown.

Autoimmune disease history or systemic immunosuppression excluded patients. Germline V gives CDR1 LNHNV, CDR2 YYDKDF (reference sequence). The CDR3 extends over 17 amino acids. V was trimmed by 0 bases and J by 2 bases, leaving 16 bases between them. TCRdb's table, derived via immunoSEQ multiplex PCR, lists solely in-frame clones and lacks some. This sample yields around 63,000 clones, of which around nine tenths are seen a single time; just under 25% belongs to the top ten. The material was CD4+ or CD8+ T cells sorted from blood, obtained in a trial of the OX40 agonist ivuxolimab. The TCR originated in an adult with an advanced solid tumor such as melanoma, head and neck, liver or kidney cancer. The rearrangement links TRBV15 to TRBJ2-5; no clear D. The DNA of the CDR3 is TGTGCCACCAGCAGAGATGGTTCCGGTACAGCACAAGAGACCCAGTACTTC. Protein product: CATSRDGSGTAQETQYF. Combining the CDR3 with reference TRBV15 and TRBJ2-5 gives the whole variable domain DAMVIQNPRYQVTQFGKPVTLSCSQTLNHNVMYWYQQKSSQAPKLLFHYYDKDFNNEADTPDNFQSRRPNTSFCFLDIRSPGLGDTAMYLCATSRDGSGTAQETQYFGPGTRLLVL.